Listed below are T cell receptor beta chains from one sample, sequenced in a study of cytomegalovirus exposure and HLA in healthy donors. Some clones are missing from TCRdb's copy, which holds only in-frame ones; the method was immunoSEQ multiplex PCR. The repertoire holds about 140,000 clones, with over 75% as singletons. Sequences were obtained from PBMCs. The receptors stem from a woman between 25 and 40 years old in good health and CMV-seronegative. CDR3s include the opening cysteine and the closing phenylalanine or tryptophan. A D gene is named only where the DNA matches it firmly. The size of a clone is reported for some rows only, either as once, few or many, or as a class for expanded clones.

j_call v_call d_call clone_size cdr3_nt cdr3_aa
TRBJ2-7 TRBV10-3 NA NA TGTGCCAACCAACGGGACAAATCCTACGAGCAGTACTTC CANQRDKSYEQYF
TRBJ1-2 TRBV5-5 NA NA TGTGCCAGTAACCTACAGGGAACGGATGGCTACACCTTC CASNLQGTDGYTF
TRBJ2-7 TRBV25-1 NA NA TGTGCCAGCAGTCCTTCCGGGACTGTGTACGAGCAGTACTTC CASSPSGTVYEQYF
TRBJ1-1 TRBV6-1 NA NA TGTGCCAGCGTCAGGGACACTGAAGCTTTCTTT CASVRDTEAFF
TRBJ2-1 TRBV29-1 TRBD2 NA TGCAGCGTCGCCGCGGGAGCTGTCGATGAGCAGTTCTTC CSVAAGAVDEQFF
TRBJ2-5 TRBV5-1 NA few TGCGCCAGCAGCTTGGCGCCAGCGGCAGGGGGACTAGAGACCCAGTACTTC CASSLAPAAGGLETQYF
TRBJ2-3 TRBV11-1 NA NA TGTGCCAGCAGCTTCCACACCGGGGACACAGATACGCAGTATTTT CASSFHTGDTDTQYF
TRBJ1-1 TRBV5-1 NA NA TGCGCCAGCAGCTCCGGAACCCGGGGATCGAACACTGAAGCTTTCTTT CASSSGTRGSNTEAFF
TRBJ1-2 TRBV6-1 NA few TGTGCCAGCAGTGAACTTGCGGGGACCACCTTC CASSELAGTTF
TRBJ1-2 TRBV5-4 TRBD1 NA TGTGCCAGCAGCCCTTCCGGGACAGGGTATGGCTACACCTTC CASSPSGTGYGYTF
TRBJ1-3 TRBV29-1 NA NA TGCAGCGCCGCAACGCAGGGAACTGGAAACACCATATATTTT CSAATQGTGNTIYF
TRBJ2-1 TRBV4-3 NA NA TGCGCCAGCAGCAGCGGGTTCGACAATGAGCAGTTCTTC CASSSGFDNEQFF
TRBJ2-2 TRBV6-1 NA NA TGTGCCAGCAACCAGGGTTTGCCCGGGGAGCTGTTTTTT CASNQGLPGELFF
TRBJ1-4 TRBV9 TRBD1 NA TGTGCCAGCAGCCGACAGGGGCATGAAAAACTGTTTTTT CASSRQGHEKLFF
TRBJ2-7 TRBV6-6 NA NA TGTGCCAGCACCACCACCGGGACAATCAAGTACGAGCAGTACTTC CASTTTGTIKYEQYF
TRBJ2-7 TRBV10-3 TRBD1 NA TGTGCCATCAGTGAGAGGGGGACAGGCTCCTACGAGCAGTACTTC CAISERGTGSYEQYF
TRBJ2-3 TRBV30 TRBD2 NA TGTGCCTGGAAACGACTAGCGGGAAACACAGATACGCAGTATTTT CAWKRLAGNTDTQYF
TRBJ1-2 TRBV7-2 NA NA TGTGCCAGCAGCCCCGCAGGGTACAACTATGGCTACACCTTC CASSPAGYNYGYTF
TRBJ1-1 TRBV7-2 NA NA TGTGCCAGCAGCTTCAGGGTTTTGAACACTGAAGCTTTCTTT CASSFRVLNTEAFF
TRBJ1-1 TRBV19 TRBD1 few TGTGCCAGTAGTATAGGGACAGGGGGGACTGAAGCTTTCTTT CASSIGTGGTEAFF
TRBJ2-1 TRBV4-1 TRBD1 NA TGCGCCAGCAGCCCGACAGGGTTTGGTGAGCAGTTCTTC CASSPTGFGEQFF
TRBJ1-1 TRBV28 TRBD1 NA TGTGCCAGCAGACGGGGACAGGGGAGGACTGAAGCTTTCTTT CASRRGQGRTEAFF
TRBJ2-7 TRBV5-4 NA NA TGTGCCAGCAGCTTGGGGCTAGCCGAGCAGTACTTC CASSLGLAEQYF
TRBJ2-4 TRBV4-1 TRBD2 NA TGCGCCAGCAGCCAAGAGGCTAGCGGGGGGGCGCACATTCAGTACTTC CASSQEASGGAHIQYF
TRBJ2-5 TRBV18 TRBD2 few TGTGCCAGCTCACCCAGGACTAGCGTCGGGGAGACCCAGTACTTC CASSPRTSVGETQYF
TRBJ2-2 TRBV6-5 TRBD2 NA TGTGCCAGCAGGGCGGGGGGTGCCACCGGGGAGCTGTTTTTT CASRAGGATGELFF
TRBJ2-5 TRBV2 NA NA TGTGCCAGCAGTGAACGAGCACTTCAAGAGACCCAGTACTTC CASSERALQETQYF
TRBJ1-1 TRBV7-8 TRBD1 NA TGTGCCAGCAGCTTAACCCCCGGACAGGGAAGCACTGAAGCTTTCTTT CASSLTPGQGSTEAFF
TRBJ1-1 TRBV5-1 TRBD1 few TGCGCCAGCAGCACCGGACAGGGTAGGATTACTGAAGCTTTCTTT CASSTGQGRITEAFF
TRBJ2-3 TRBV10-2 TRBD2 once TGCGCCAGCAGTGACCCAGCGGGGGGAGGTACGCAGTATTTT CASSDPAGGGTQYF
TRBJ1-1 TRBV20-1 NA NA TGCAGGAGTTCAGAGGGCACTGAAGCTTTCTTT CRSSEGTEAFF
TRBJ2-5 TRBV10-1 TRBD2 few TGCGCCAGCAGCCAGGGACTACTCGAGGAGACCCAGTACTTC CASSQGLLEETQYF
TRBJ1-4 TRBV19 NA NA TGTGCCAGTAGTATTGGAGGGATATCTAATGAAAAACTGTTTTTT CASSIGGISNEKLFF
TRBJ1-5 TRBV7-8 TRBD1 NA TGTGCCAGCAGCTTTCACAGGGGGCGAGACAATCAGCCCCAGCATTTT CASSFHRGRDNQPQHF
TRBJ1-1 TRBV7-2 TRBD1 NA TGTGCCAGCAGCTTGGGGACAGGGATGAACACTGAAGCTTTCTTT CASSLGTGMNTEAFF
TRBJ2-7 TRBV11-2 TRBD1 NA TGTGCCAGCAGCTCCCGCTCCGGGACAGGGCACTACGAGCAGTACTTC CASSSRSGTGHYEQYF